This T cell receptor (beta chain) originates from a study of T cell responses to AZD1222 COVID-19 vaccine. Method: immunoSEQ multiplex PCR; TCRdb's copy keeps in-frame clones and lacks some. The data include more than 110,000 clones; the top ten clones carry approximately 2%. On this clone itself: Its antigen remains unknown.

Notes on the study in general: White British people made up most donors, females outnumbered males, and clonal diversity was possibly underestimated. AZD1222 recipients seropositive at baseline numbered only six or seven. Repertoire samples came only from after the peak T cell response. Within unmutated variant regions lay the reported targets of nearly half of spike-specific TCRs.

Sequenced input: peripheral blood. The origin of this receptor is an adult in good health.

CDR3 nucleotides: TGTGCCAGCAGTTACGGCCCTGACAGGATCGGAAACACCATATATTTT. As protein: CASSYGPDRIGNTIYF. The chain links TRBV6-6 to TRBJ1-3; tentatively, D is TRBD1 (6 bases). The CDR3 totals 16 residues. V was shortened by 2 bases and J by 4 bases, with 15 bases between the two germline ends. CDR1 is MNHNY, CDR2 SVGAGI, per germline (reference sequence).